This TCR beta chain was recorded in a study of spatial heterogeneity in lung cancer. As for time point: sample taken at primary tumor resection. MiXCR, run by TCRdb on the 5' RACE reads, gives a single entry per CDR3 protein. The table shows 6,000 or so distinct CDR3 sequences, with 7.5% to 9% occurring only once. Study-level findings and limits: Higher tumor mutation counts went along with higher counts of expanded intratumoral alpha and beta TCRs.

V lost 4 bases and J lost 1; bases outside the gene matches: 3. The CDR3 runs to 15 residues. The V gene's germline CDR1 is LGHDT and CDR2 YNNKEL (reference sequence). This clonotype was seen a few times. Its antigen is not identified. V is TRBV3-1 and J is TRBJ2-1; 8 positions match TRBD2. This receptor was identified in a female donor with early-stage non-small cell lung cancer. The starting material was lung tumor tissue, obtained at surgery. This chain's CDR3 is CASSPTGGSYNEQFF. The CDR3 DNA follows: TGTGCCAGCAGCCCTACGGGGGGGTCCTACAATGAGCAGTTCTTC.